One T cell receptor (beta chain) is described in this entry. Data came from immunoSEQ multiplex PCR; TCRdb stores just in-frame clones and leaves some out. The profile shows more than 100,000 clones, over 75% of them singletons. This entry comes from a study of blood T cell repertoires in COVID-19. Study summary: Specimens from acute and convalescent COVID-19 originated in the United States, Italy and Spain. T cells, B-cell-depleted T cells, or PBMCs supplied cDNA or gDNA.

In germline, CDR1 is SEHNR, CDR2 FQNEAQ (reference sequence). With 5 bases removed from V and 6 bases from J, the gap between germline ends came to 19 bases. This CDR3 has 16 residues. The sequencing sample was made of peripheral blood. The chain links TRBV7-9 to TRBJ1-4; no firm D call. The clonotype comes from a human donor in a cohort sampled during active COVID-19. CDR3 bases: TGTGCCAGCAGCCTTTTCAATGGCCCTGGCCATGAAAAACTGTTTTTT. This encodes CASSLFNGPGHEKLFF.